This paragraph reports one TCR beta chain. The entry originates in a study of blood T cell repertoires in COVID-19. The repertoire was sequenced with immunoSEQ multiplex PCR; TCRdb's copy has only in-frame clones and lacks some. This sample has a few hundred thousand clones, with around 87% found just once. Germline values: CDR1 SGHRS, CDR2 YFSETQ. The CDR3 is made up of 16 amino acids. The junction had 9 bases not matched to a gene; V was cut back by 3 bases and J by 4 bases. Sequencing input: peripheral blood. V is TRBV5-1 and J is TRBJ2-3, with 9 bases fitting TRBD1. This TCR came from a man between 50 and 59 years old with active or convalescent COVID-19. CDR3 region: CASSSARTGEADTQYF. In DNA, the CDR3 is TGCGCCAGCAGCTCCGCTAGGACAGGGGAGGCAGATACGCAGTATTTT.